The rows below give T cell receptor beta chains drawn from one sample of a study of early stage breast cancer tumors. The data were produced by immunoSEQ multiplex PCR, yet TCRdb's version contains in-frame clones alone and is incomplete. This sample has several thousand clones; over 60% occur once, and the top ten carry more than 6.5%. Sequencing input: breast tumor tissue. The source of these receptors is a person aged 70 to 85 with breast cancer. Each CDR3 is given with its conserved first and last residue. A D gene is named only where the DNA matches it firmly. Only part of the rows carry a size: once, few, many, or a class if the clone is expanded.

NA	TRBJ2-1	NA	TRBV28	TGTGCCAGCTGGGCAGGGGTACGGAATGAGCAGTTCTTC	CASWAGVRNEQFF
NA	TRBJ2-3	TRBD2	TRBV7-2	TGTGCCACACGGGGGGGCAGGAGCACAGATACGCAGTATTTT	CATRGGRSTDTQYF
NA	TRBJ2-1	TRBD2	TRBV5-1	TGCGCCAGCAGCTTGGGGACTAGCGGGGGGGCCTTTATATACAATGAGCAGTTCTTC	CASSLGTSGGAFIYNEQFF
few	TRBJ1-4	TRBD1	TRBV7-9	TGTGCCAGCAGCTCGACAGGGCCGTATGAAAAACTGTTTTTT	CASSSTGPYEKLFF
NA	TRBJ2-7	NA	TRBV9	TGTGCCAGCAGCGCCGAGATCCTCGCCGAGCAGTACTTC	CASSAEILAEQYF
NA	TRBJ1-2	NA	TRBV6-5	TGTGCCAGCAGTTACTATACAGGGTCTGGCTACACCTTC	CASSYYTGSGYTF
few	TRBJ2-3	NA	TRBV9	TGTGCCAGCAGCGACCGGGGTTGGGATACGCAGTATTTT	CASSDRGWDTQYF
NA	TRBJ2-5	NA	TRBV7-3	TGTGCCAGCAGCTTAAGCAGAGGAGAGACCCAGTACTTC	CASSLSRGETQYF
NA	TRBJ1-2	NA	TRBV6-1	TGTGCCAGCAGTGAACAGGGCGACTATGGCTACACCTTC	CASSEQGDYGYTF
NA	TRBJ1-2	TRBD1	TRBV18	TGTGCCAGCTCACCCGGGACAGGGATAGACTATGGCTACACCTTC	CASSPGTGIDYGYTF
NA	TRBJ2-7	TRBD1	TRBV5-6	TGTGCCAGCAGCTTATATGACAGGGGTAGGTACGAGCAGTACTTC	CASSLYDRGRYEQYF
NA	TRBJ2-1	NA	TRBV7-6	TGTGCCAGCAGCTTAGGAGGACAGGAGCAGTTCTTC	CASSLGGQEQFF
NA	TRBJ2-4	NA	TRBV14	TGTGCCAGCAGCCAAGAACGGGGTACCATTCAGTACTTC	CASSQERGTIQYF
few	TRBJ1-6	NA	TRBV18	TGTGCCAGCTCACCCCCGACAGGACCTAATTCACCCCTCCACTTT	CASSPPTGPNSPLHF
NA	TRBJ2-5	TRBD1	TRBV7-9	TGTGCCAGCAGCTTTCGGACAGGGGCAGAGACCCAGTACTTC	CASSFRTGAETQYF
NA	TRBJ2-7	NA	TRBV6-6	TGTGCCAGCAGTTCGGGGGGGACAGCCCAAGAGCAGTACTTC	CASSSGGTAQEQYF
NA	TRBJ2-1	TRBD2	TRBV6-4	TGTGCCAGCAGTGAAGGACTAGCGGGGGCCGGTAATGAGCAGTTCTTC	CASSEGLAGAGNEQFF
NA	TRBJ1-5	NA	TRBV6-5	TGTGCCAGCAGGCCGCGGGCCGATCAGCCCCAGCATTTT	CASRPRADQPQHF
medium-sized	TRBJ2-3	TRBD2	TRBV10-3	TGTGCCATTCTGTCTAGCGGGGGCACAGATACGCAGTATTTT	CAILSSGGTDTQYF
NA	TRBJ2-1	TRBD2	TRBV7-6	TGTGCCAGCAGCTTCCTCACTAGCGGGGGAAGTAATGAGCAGTTCTTC	CASSFLTSGGSNEQFF